The rows below give T cell receptor beta chains drawn from one sample of a study of siplizumab effects on memory and regulatory T cells. Only in-frame clones appear in the TCRdb table, and some are missing; sequencing was by immunoSEQ multiplex PCR. The table shows about 100,000 clones, with roughly 92% occurring only once. The sample consisted of Tregs sorted from blood. The receptors shown here come from a human donor in good health. Both conserved end residues are part of each CDR3. A D gene is named only where the DNA matches it firmly. Rows may omit the clone size; those that give it use once, few, many or a size class.

V gene	clone size	D gene	J gene	CDR3 protein	CDR3 DNA
TRBV30	.	.	TRBJ1-1	CAWRGRRGTEAFF	TGTGCCTGGAGAGGCCGGCGGGGCACTGAAGCTTTCTTT
TRBV11-3	.	.	TRBJ2-3	CASSPEGGTQYF	TGTGCCAGCAGCCCGGAAGGAGGTACGCAGTATTTT
TRBV7-3	.	.	TRBJ2-1	CASSPLGGDEQFF	TGTGCCAGCAGCCCGTTAGGTGGCGATGAGCAGTTCTTC
TRBV7-8	.	.	TRBJ2-2	CASSSQPEVNTGELFF	TGTGCCAGCAGCTCCCAGCCGGAGGTGAACACCGGGGAGCTGTTTTTT
TRBV5-1	.	.	TRBJ1-1	CASSLGRGTEAFF	TGCGCCAGCAGCTTGGGTCGGGGAACTGAAGCTTTCTTT
TRBV28	few	.	TRBJ1-5	CASTQGGNQPQHF	TGTGCCAGCACCCAGGGTGGAAATCAGCCCCAGCATTTT
TRBV5-4	.	TRBD2	TRBJ2-7	CASSLGLAGAYEQYF	TGTGCCAGCAGCTTGGGGCTAGCGGGAGCTTACGAGCAGTACTTC
TRBV9	.	.	TRBJ2-2	CASSVAQVAFGGELFF	TGTGCCAGCAGCGTAGCCCAGGTCGCCTTCGGCGGGGAGCTGTTTTTT
TRBV30	.	.	TRBJ1-5	CAWSMGGVGQPQHF	TGTGCCTGGAGTATGGGAGGGGTGGGTCAGCCCCAGCATTTT
TRBV13	.	TRBD2	TRBJ2-7	CASSRRGLVPVEQYF	TGTGCCAGCAGTCGGAGAGGACTAGTGCCAGTCGAGCAGTACTTC
TRBV7-8	.	.	TRBJ2-5	CASSLMRDSTYF	TGTGCCAGCAGCTTAATGCGGGACTCCACCTACTTC
TRBV28	.	.	TRBJ1-5	CASSLAGYGDQPQHF	TGTGCCAGCAGTTTGGCCGGGTACGGGGATCAGCCCCAGCATTTT
TRBV9	.	TRBD1	TRBJ1-2	CASSAGQGNYGYTF	TGTGCCAGCAGCGCAGGACAGGGAAACTATGGCTACACCTTC
TRBV28	.	.	TRBJ1-1	CASTERLNTEAFF	TGTGCCAGCACCGAGAGGTTGAACACTGAAGCTTTCTTT
TRBV5-5	.	TRBD1	TRBJ1-2	CASSSGQGVNYGYTF	TGTGCCAGCAGCTCCGGACAGGGAGTTAACTATGGCTACACCTTC
TRBV7-9	.	.	TRBJ2-5	CASSLAWAQYF	TGTGCCAGCAGCCTGGCGTGGGCCCAGTACTTC
TRBV19	.	TRBD2	TRBJ2-5	CASSFTASGLAGLTENKETQYF	TGTGCCAGTAGTTTTACTGCCTCGGGACTAGCGGGCCTTACGGAGAACAAAGAGACCCAGTACTTC
TRBV28	.	.	TRBJ1-3	CASSATYPGNTIYF	TGTGCCAGCAGTGCCACATATCCTGGAAACACCATATATTTT
TRBV19	.	.	TRBJ2-7	CASSRQGDYYEQYF	TGTGCCAGTAGTCGGCAGGGTGACTACTACGAGCAGTACTTC
TRBV19	.	.	TRBJ2-1	CASRFSAEQFF	TGTGCCAGCCGATTTAGCGCGGAGCAGTTCTTC
TRBV5-1	.	TRBD1	TRBJ2-5	CASSLRGRETQYF	TGCGCCAGCAGCCTCAGGGGGCGGGAGACCCAGTACTTC
TRBV15	.	.	TRBJ1-2	CATSPRNRDLYGYTF	TGTGCCACCAGCCCTCGTAACCGGGACCTCTATGGCTACACCTTC